This T cell receptor beta chain came from a study of blood T cell repertoires in COVID-19. Study-level information: The origin of the acute and convalescent COVID-19 samples was the United States, Italy and Spain. Nucleic acid was either cDNA or gDNA, and it came from T cells, B-cell-depleted T cells, or PBMCs.

The V gene's germline CDR1 is LGHDT and CDR2 YNNKEL (reference sequence). V lost 6 bases and J lost 4; bases outside the gene matches: 6. The CDR3 has 14 residues. As handled by the study authors: Nucleated cell counts were estimated from reference gene primer amplification. Generated by immunoSEQ multiplex PCR, the TCRdb table keeps only in-frame clones and is missing some. The D gene and trimming were derived from the DNA, and the V and J assignments and clone size from that table. Of under 60,000 clones listed, 89% are singletons. This sequence joins TRBV3-1 (or the pseudogene TRBV3-2) and TRBJ1-3; 7 bases line up with TRBD1. Sample: peripheral blood. The clonotype was recovered from a man aged 60-69 years with acute or convalescent COVID-19. The CDR3 nucleotides are TGTGCCAGCAGTCCCAGGGGGTTCGGAAACACCATATATTTT. This codes for CASSPRGFGNTIYF.